This T cell receptor beta chain was sequenced during a study of cytomegalovirus exposure and HLA in healthy donors. It was with 60 Vbeta and 13 Jbeta primers that the PCR ran. The data were produced by immunoSEQ multiplex PCR, yet TCRdb's version contains in-frame clones alone and is incomplete. Of 140,000 to 150,000 clones listed, 60% to 85% were seen once; the top ten hold 6.5% to 8%. Germline V gene sequence: CDR1 MNHNY, CDR2 SVGAGI (reference sequence). The CDR3 totals 14 residues. V gave up 2 bases and J gave up 1 base, with 8 bases separating them. Only a few counts were recorded for this clone.

Sequences were obtained from PBMCs. The clonotype comes from a woman in her thirties or forties in good health and CMV-seropositive. The chain has TRBV6-6 and TRBJ1-1, with D possibly being TRBD1 (5 bases). In DNA form, the CDR3 reads TGTGCCAGCAGTTACAGGGGCCAGAACACTGAAGCTTTCTTT. Encoded protein: CASSYRGQNTEAFF.